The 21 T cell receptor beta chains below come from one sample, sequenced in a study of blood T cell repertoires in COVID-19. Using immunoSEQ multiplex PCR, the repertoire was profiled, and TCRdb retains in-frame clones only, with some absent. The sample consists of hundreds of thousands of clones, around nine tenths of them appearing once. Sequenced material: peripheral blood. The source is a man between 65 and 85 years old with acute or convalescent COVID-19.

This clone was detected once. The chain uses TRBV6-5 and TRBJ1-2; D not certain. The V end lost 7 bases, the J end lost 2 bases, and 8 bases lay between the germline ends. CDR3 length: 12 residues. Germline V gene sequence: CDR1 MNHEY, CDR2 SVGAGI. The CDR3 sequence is CASKGDNYGYTF. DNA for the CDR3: TGTGCCAGCAAAGGAGACAACTATGGCTACACCTTC.

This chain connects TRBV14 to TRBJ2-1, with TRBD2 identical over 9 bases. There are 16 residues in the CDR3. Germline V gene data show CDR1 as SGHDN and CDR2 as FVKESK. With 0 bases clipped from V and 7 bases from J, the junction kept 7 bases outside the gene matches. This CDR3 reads CASSQDRLAGYNEQFF. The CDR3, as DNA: TGTGCCAGCAGCCAAGATCGGCTAGCGGGATATAATGAGCAGTTCTTC.

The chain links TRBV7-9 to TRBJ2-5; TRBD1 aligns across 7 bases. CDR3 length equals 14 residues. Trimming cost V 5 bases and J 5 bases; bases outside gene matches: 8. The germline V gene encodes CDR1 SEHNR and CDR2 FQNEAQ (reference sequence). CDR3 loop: CASSEPGQLETQYF. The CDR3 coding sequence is TGTGCCAGCAGCGAACCGGGACAGTTGGAGACCCAGTACTTC.

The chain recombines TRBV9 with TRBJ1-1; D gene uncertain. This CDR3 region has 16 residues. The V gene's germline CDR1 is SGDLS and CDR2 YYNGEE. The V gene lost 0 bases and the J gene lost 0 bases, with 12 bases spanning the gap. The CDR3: CASSVGPGGMNTEAFF. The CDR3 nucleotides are TGTGCCAGCAGCGTAGGACCGGGAGGGATGAACACTGAAGCTTTCTTT.

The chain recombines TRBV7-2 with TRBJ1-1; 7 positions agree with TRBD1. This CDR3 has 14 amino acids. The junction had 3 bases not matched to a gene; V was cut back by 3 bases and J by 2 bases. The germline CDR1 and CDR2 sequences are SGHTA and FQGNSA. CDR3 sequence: CASSFTGANTEAFF. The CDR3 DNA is TGTGCCAGCAGCTTCACAGGGGCAAACACTGAAGCTTTCTTT.

CDR3 in DNA: TGTGCCAGCAGTGAGCCGGGGACAGGGGAGGGCTACACCTTC. It encodes CASSEPGTGEGYTF. The rearrangement uses TRBV2 and TRBJ1-2; TRBD1 matches 10 bases. Germline CDR1 reads SNHLY; CDR2 reads FYNNEI. The CDR3 is 14 residues long. After removal of 3 bases from V and 8 bases from J, the junction contained 6 bases not matched to a gene.

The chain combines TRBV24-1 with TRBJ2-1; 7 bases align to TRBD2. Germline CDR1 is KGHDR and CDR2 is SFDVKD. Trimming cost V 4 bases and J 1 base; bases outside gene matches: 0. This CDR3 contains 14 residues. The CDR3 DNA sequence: TGTGCCACCAGTGACGGGGGGTCCTACAATGAGCAGTTCTTC. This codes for CATSDGGSYNEQFF.

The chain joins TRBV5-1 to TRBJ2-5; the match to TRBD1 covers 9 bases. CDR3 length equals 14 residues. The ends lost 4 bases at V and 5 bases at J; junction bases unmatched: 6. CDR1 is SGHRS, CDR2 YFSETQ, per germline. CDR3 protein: CASSIGQGTETQYF. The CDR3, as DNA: TGCGCCAGCAGCATAGGACAGGGGACGGAGACCCAGTACTTC. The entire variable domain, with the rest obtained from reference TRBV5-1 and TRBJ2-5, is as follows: KAGVTQTPRYLIKTRGQQVTLSCSPISGHRSVSWYQQTPGQGLQFLFEYFSETQRNKGNFPGRFSGRQFSNSRSEMNVSTLELGDSALYLCASSIGQGTETQYFGPGTRLLVL.

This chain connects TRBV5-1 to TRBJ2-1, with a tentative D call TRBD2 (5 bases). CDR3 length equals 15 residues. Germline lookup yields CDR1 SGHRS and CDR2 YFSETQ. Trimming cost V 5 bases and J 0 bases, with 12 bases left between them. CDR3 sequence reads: CASRIALSSYNEQFF. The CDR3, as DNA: TGCGCCAGCAGAATAGCGCTGAGCTCCTACAATGAGCAGTTCTTC.

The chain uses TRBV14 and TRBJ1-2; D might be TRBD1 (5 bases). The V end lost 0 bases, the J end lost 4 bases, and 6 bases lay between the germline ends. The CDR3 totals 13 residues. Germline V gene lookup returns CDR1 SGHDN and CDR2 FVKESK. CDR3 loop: CASSQDRAYGYTF. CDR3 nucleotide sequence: TGTGCCAGCAGCCAAGACAGGGCCTATGGCTACACCTTC.

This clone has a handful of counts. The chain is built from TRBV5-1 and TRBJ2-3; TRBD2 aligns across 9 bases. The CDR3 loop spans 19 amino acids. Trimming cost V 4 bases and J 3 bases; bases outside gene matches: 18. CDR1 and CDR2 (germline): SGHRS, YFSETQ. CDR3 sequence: CASSRPSGTGSWGTDTQYF. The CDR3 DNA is TGCGCCAGCAGCCGTCCTAGCGGGACGGGATCCTGGGGTACAGATACGCAGTATTTT.

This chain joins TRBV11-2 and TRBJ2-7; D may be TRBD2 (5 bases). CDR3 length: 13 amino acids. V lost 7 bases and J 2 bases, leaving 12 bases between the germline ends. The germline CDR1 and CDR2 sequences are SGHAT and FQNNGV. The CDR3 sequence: CASKGSGTYEQYF. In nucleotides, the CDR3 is TGTGCCAGCAAGGGATCGGGGACCTACGAGCAGTACTTC.

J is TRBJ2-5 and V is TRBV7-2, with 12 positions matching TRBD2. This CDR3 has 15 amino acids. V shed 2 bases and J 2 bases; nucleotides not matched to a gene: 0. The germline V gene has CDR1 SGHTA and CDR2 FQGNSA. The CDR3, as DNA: TGTGCCAGCAGCTTACTAGCGGGAGGGCAAGAGACCCAGTACTTC. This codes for CASSLLAGGQETQYF. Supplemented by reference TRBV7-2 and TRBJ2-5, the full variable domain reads GAGVSQSPSNKVTEKGKDVELRCDPISGHTALYWYRQSLGQGLEFLIYFQGNSAPDKSGLPSDRFSAERTGGSVSTLTIQRTQQEDSAVYLCASSLLAGGQETQYFGPGTRLLVL.

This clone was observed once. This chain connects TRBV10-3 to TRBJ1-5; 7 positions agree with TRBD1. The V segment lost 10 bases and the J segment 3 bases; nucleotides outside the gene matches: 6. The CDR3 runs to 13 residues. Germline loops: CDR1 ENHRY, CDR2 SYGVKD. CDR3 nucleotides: TGTGCCAGCGGGGACAGCCTCAATCAGCCCCAGCATTTT. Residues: CASGDSLNQPQHF.

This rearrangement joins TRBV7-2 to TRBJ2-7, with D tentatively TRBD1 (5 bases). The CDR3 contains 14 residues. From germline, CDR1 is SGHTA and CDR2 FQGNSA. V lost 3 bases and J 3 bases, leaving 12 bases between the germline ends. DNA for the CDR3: TGTGCCAGCAGCTTGGGTGGGGCTGACTACGAGCAGTACTTC. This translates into CASSLGGADYEQYF.

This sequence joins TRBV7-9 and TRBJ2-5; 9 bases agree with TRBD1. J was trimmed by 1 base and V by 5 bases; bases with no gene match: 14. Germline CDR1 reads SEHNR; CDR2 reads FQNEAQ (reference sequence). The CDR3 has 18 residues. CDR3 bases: TGTGCCAGCAGCCGCCCACGGTCAGGACAGGGGTTCCAAGAGACCCAGTACTTC. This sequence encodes CASSRPRSGQGFQETQYF.

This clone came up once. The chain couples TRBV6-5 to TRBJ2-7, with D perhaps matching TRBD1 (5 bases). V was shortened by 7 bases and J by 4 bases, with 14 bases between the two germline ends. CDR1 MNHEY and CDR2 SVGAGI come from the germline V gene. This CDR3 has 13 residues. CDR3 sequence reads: CASILGRAYEQYF. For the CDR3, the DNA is TGTGCCAGCATTCTCGGCAGGGCGTACGAGCAGTACTTC.

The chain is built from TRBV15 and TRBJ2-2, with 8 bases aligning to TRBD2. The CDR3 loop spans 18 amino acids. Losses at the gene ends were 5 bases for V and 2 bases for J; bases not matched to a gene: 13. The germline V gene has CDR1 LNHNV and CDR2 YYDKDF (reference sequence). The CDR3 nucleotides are TGTGCCACCAGCGCCTTAGCGGGGAAGATAAAAAACACCGGGGAGCTGTTTTTT. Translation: CATSALAGKIKNTGELFF. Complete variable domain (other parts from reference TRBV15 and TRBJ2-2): DAMVIQNPRYQVTQFGKPVTLSCSQTLNHNVMYWYQQKSSQAPKLLFHYYDKDFNNEADTPDNFQSRRPNTSFCFLDIRSPGLGDTAMYLCATSALAGKIKNTGELFFGEGSRLTVL.

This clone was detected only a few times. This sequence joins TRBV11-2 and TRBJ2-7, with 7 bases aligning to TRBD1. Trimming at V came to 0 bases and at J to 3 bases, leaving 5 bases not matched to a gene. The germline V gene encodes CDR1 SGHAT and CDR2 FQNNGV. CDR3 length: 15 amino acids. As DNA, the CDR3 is TGTGCCAGCAGCTTAGATGGACAGGCCCTCTACGAGCAGTACTTC. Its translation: CASSLDGQALYEQYF.

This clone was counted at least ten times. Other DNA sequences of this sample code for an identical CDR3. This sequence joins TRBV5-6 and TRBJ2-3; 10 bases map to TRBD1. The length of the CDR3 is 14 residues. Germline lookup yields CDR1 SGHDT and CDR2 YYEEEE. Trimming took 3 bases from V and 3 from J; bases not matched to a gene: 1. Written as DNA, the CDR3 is TGTGCCAGCAGCTCGGGACAGGGGACAGATACGCAGTATTTT. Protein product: CASSSGQGTDTQYF.

CDR3: CAWSAIRQATEAFF. As DNA, the CDR3 is TGTGCCTGGAGTGCAATTCGACAGGCCACTGAAGCTTTCTTT. This sequence joins TRBV30 and TRBJ1-1; weak D call: TRBD1 (6 bases). Trimming took 1 base from V and 4 from J, leaving 13 bases between them. Germline assignment: CDR1 GTSNPN and CDR2 SVGIG (reference sequence). This CDR3 spans 14 amino acids.